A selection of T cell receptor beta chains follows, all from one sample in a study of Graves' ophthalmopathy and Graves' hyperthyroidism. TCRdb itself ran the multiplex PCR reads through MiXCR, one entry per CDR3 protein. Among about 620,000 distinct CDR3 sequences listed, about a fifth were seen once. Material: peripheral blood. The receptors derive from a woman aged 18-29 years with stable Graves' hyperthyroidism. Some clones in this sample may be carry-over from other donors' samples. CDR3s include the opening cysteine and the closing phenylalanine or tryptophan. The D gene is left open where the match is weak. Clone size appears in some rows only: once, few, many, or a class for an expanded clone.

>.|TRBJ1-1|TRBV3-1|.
TGTGCCAGCAGCCCGTTCCCCGGGGACCCTGAAGCTTTCTTT
CASSPFPGDPEAFF
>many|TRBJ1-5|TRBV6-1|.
TGTGCCAGCAGTGATGGAGGGGGTCGCAATCAGCCCCAGCATTTT
CASSDGGGRNQPQHF
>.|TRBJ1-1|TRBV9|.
TGTGCCAGCAGCGTGTTACCCTCCCCGGGTGAAGCTTTCTTT
CASSVLPSPGEAFF
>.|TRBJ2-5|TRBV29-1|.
TGCAGCGTTGAGATGAGTCAGGAGACCCAGTACTTC
CSVEMSQETQYF
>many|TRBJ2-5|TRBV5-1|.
TGCGCCAGCAGCTACACTCCTGACCAAGAGACCCAGTACTTC
CASSYTPDQETQYF
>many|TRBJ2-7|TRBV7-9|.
TGTGCCAGCAGCATCAGCGGAGGAGAGCAGTACTTC
CASSISGGEQYF
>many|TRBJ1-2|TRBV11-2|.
TGTGCCAGCAGCTTTGCCGGTCGCTATGGCTACACCTTC
CASSFAGRYGYTF
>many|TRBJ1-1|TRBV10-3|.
TGTGCCAGCTCTGTGGGGATGAGCACTGAAGCTTTCTTT
CASSVGMSTEAFF
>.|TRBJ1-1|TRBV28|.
TGTGCCAGCAGTTTGATTTCAGGGGCGGTACTGAACACTGAAGCTTTCTTT
CASSLISGAVLNTEAFF
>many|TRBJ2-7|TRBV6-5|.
TGTGCCACTCCGTCCGACGGAGACTTCTCCTACGAGCAGTACTTC
CATPSDGDFSYEQYF
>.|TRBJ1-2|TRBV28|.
TGTGCCAGCAGTTCCCCACGGAGGGATGGAGGCTACACCTTC
CASSSPRRDGGYTF
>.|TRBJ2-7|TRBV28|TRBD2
TGTGCCAGCAGTTACGGACAAAATAGCGGGAGCCCAGGCTACGAGCAGTACTTC
CASSYGQNSGSPGYEQYF
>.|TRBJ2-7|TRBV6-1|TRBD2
TGTGCCAGCAGTGACGGGGGGTCTGCTTACTACGAGCAGTACTTC
CASSDGGSAYYEQYF
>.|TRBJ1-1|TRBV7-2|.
TGTGCCAGCAGCCACAGACCGCTGGGGGAGACTGAAGCTTTCTTT
CASSHRPLGETEAFF
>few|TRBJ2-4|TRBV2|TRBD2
TGTGCCACCGAACTAGCGGGAGATAACATTAAGTACTTC
CATELAGDNIKYF
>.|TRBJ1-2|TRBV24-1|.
TGTGCCACCAGTGACACCATGACTAGGAATGGCTACACCTTC
CATSDTMTRNGYTF
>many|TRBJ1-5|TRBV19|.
TGTGCCAGTAGTATCGGGACACCGAATCAGCCCCAGCATTTT
CASSIGTPNQPQHF
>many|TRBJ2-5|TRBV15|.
TGTGCCACCAGCACGACATCTGGACAGAACCAAGAGACCCAGTACTTC
CATSTTSGQNQETQYF
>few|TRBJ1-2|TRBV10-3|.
TGTGCCATCAGAGGCGGCTCGGACGATGGCTACACCTTC
CAIRGGSDDGYTF
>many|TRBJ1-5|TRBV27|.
TGTGCCAGCGGGACCAATCAGCCCCAGCATTTT
CASGTNQPQHF
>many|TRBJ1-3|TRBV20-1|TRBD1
TGCAGTGCAGCCCGGGACAGGGGGCTTGGAAACACCATATATTTT
CSAARDRGLGNTIYF
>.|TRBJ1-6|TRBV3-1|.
TGTGCCAACAGCCAATTCGGTTATAATTCACCCCTCCACTTT
CANSQFGYNSPLHF
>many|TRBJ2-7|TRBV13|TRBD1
TGTGCCAGCACGGACAGACAGGGGGCATCTGACGAGCAGTACTTC
CASTDRQGASDEQYF
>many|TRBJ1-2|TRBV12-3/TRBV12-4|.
TGTGCCAGCAGAATACTACAGGGATCGGCTGGCTACACCTTC
CASRILQGSAGYTF
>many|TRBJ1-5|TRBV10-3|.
TGTGCCATCAGTGAGTCGGGCGTTACGCGGAGCAATCAGCCCCAGCATTTT
CAISESGVTRSNQPQHF
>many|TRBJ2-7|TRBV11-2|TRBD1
TGTGCCAGCAGCATTACCGGGACAGCTTCCTACGAGCAGTACTTC
CASSITGTASYEQYF
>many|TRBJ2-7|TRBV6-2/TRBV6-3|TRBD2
TGTGCCAGCAGTTACCGACTCCCGGGACTAGCGGGGGGGCATACCTACGAGCAGTACTTC
CASSYRLPGLAGGHTYEQYF
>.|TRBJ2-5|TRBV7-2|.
TGTGCCAGCAGCAAGAGCGGCATTGGTTGGGAGACCCAGTACTTC
CASSKSGIGWETQYF
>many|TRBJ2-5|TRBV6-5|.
TGTGCCAGCAGTTACTCGGGACACCCCAAAGAGACCCAGTACTTC
CASSYSGHPKETQYF
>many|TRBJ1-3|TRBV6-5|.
TGTGCCAGCACTAACTCTGGAGACACCATATATTTT
CASTNSGDTIYF
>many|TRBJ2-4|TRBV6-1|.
TGTGCCAGCAGTGAAGCCCAGCTGGGGAGGATAGCCAAAAACATTCAGTACTTC
CASSEAQLGRIAKNIQYF
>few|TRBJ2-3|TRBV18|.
TGTGCCAGCTCACCCGGCGGGACGACAGATACGCAGTATTTT
CASSPGGTTDTQYF
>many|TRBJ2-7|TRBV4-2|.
TGTGCCAGCAGCCCGTGGACGGAATACTACGAGCAGTACTTC
CASSPWTEYYEQYF
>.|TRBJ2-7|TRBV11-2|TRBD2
TGTGCCAGCAGCTTCCCGGGACTAGCGGGAGGGGGGTCCTACGAGCAGTACTTC
CASSFPGLAGGGSYEQYF
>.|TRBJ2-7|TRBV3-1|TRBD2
TGTGCCAGCAGCCAAGATAACTTTGTGCGGGGGATAACCTACGAGCAGTACTTC
CASSQDNFVRGITYEQYF
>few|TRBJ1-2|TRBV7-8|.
TGTGCCAGCAGCCGGCCCGGGGCAGAGGGAGGGAACTATGGCTACACCTTC
CASSRPGAEGGNYGYTF
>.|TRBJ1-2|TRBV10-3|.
TGTGCCATCAGTGACGAGGTCAGGAGCTATGGTTACACCTTC
CAISDEVRSYGYTF
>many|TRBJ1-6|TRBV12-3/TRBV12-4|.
TGTGCCAGCAGCTCAGGGTTTTTATTTTCCGATTCACCCCTCCACTTT
CASSSGFLFSDSPLHF
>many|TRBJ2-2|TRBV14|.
TGTGCCAGCAGCCAAGGACAGAGGAACACCGGGGAGCTGTTTTTT
CASSQGQRNTGELFF
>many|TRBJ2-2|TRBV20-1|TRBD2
TGCAGTGCTCTGACTAGCGGGAGAGACGGGGAGCTGTTTTTT
CSALTSGRDGELFF
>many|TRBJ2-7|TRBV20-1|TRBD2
TGCAGTGCTAGAGCCCAAAAAGCGGGGGGCTCCTACGAGCAGTACTTC
CSARAQKAGGSYEQYF
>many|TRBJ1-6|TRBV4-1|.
TGCGCCAGCAGCCACGCCAGGCTCTCTAATTCACCCCTCCACTTT
CASSHARLSNSPLHF